This record looks at one TCR beta chain sequence and its context. This sample is drawn from a study of blood T cell repertoires in COVID-19. The wider study: There were acute and convalescent COVID-19 samples, and they came from the United States, Italy and Spain. Nucleic acid was either cDNA or gDNA, and it came from T cells, B-cell-depleted T cells, or PBMCs.

Original methodology: Estimation of nucleated cell counts relied on the amplification of reference gene primers. Repertoires were generated with immunoSEQ multiplex PCR, while TCRdb's copy carries only in-frame clones and drops some. That table furnishes V, J and clone size, whereas the DNA furnished D and trimming. The data hold 55,000 to 70,000 clones, with around 77% observed a single time. What was sequenced was peripheral blood. The receptor was isolated from a man aged 55 to 70 with acute or convalescent COVID-19.

CDR3: CASSLAGGGLGEKLFF. As DNA, the CDR3 is TGTGCCAGCAGCTTGGCCGGAGGTGGGCTGGGTGAAAAACTGTTTTTT. This chain connects TRBV5-5 to TRBJ1-4; D gene uncertain. V gave up 0 bases and J gave up 7 bases, with 16 bases separating them. This CDR3 is built from 16 residues. The germline V gene has CDR1 SGHKS and CDR2 YYEKEE (reference sequence). The full variable domain, with the rest looked up from reference TRBV5-5 and TRBJ1-4, is DAGVTQSPTHLIKTRGQQVTLRCSPISGHKSVSWYQQVLGQGPQFIFQYYEKEERGRGNFPDRFSARQFPNYSSELNVNALLLGDSALYLCASSLAGGGLGEKLFFGSGTQLSVL.